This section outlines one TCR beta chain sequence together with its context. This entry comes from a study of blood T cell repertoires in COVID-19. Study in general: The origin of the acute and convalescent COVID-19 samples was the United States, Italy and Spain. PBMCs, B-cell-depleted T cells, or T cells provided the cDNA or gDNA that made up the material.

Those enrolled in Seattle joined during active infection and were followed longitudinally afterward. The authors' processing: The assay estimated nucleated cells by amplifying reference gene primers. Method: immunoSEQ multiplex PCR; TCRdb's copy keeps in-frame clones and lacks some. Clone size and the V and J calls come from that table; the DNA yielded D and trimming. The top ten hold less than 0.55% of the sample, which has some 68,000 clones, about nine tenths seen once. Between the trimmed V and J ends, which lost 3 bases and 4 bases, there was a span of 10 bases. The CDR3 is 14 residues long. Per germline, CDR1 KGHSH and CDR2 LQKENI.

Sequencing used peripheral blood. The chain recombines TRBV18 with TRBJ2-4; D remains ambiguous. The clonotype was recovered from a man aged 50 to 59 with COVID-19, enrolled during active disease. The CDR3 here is CASSPPRPKNIQYF. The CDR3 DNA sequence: TGTGCCAGCTCACCGCCTAGACCTAAAAACATTCAGTACTTC. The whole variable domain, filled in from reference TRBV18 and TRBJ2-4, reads NAGVMQNPRHLVRRRGQEARLRCSPMKGHSHVYWYRQLPEEGLKFMVYLQKENIIDESGMPKERFSAEFPKEGPSILRIQQVVRGDSAAYFCASSPPRPKNIQYFGAGTRLSVL.